One and the same sample provided the 6 T cell receptor beta chains below, sequenced in a study of shared clonotypes between healthy human individuals. Sequencing used immunoSEQ multiplex PCR; TCRdb keeps in-frame clones, though not all of them. The data contain about 490,000 clones, around 73% of them singletons. The sequenced sample consisted of PBMCs. Receptors were obtained from a woman between 40 and 55 years old in good health. Some clones in this sample may be carry-over from other donors' samples.

The chain uses TRBV7-2 and TRBJ2-5; TRBD1 agrees at 7 bases. V shed 5 bases, J shed 0 bases, and the junction held 6 bases outside the gene matches. Germline V gives CDR1 SGHTA, CDR2 FQGNSA. CDR3 size: 15 residues. Here the CDR3 reads CASSPSDRHQETQYF. The CDR3 region has the DNA TGTGCCAGCAGCCCCTCGGACAGGCACCAAGAGACCCAGTACTTC.

CDR3 in amino acids: CAWSARDRGLYEQYF. The CDR3 nucleotides read TGTGCCTGGAGCGCCCGGGACAGGGGGCTCTACGAGCAGTACTTC. The V gene is TRBV30, the J gene TRBJ2-7; TRBD1 matches at 12 bases. J gave up 3 bases and V 3 bases, and 6 bases lay outside the gene matches. The CDR3 contains 15 residues. CDR1 is GTSNPN, CDR2 SVGIG, per germline (reference sequence). Complete variable domain (other parts from reference TRBV30 and TRBJ2-7): SQTIHQWPATLVQPVGSPLSLECTVEGTSNPNLYWYRQAAGRGLQLLFYSVGIGQISSEVPQNLSASRPQDRQFILSSKKLLLSDSGFYLCAWSARDRGLYEQYFGPGTRLTVT.

Remarks on this clone: At one end, the junction sequence differs from germline, possibly due to a read error. This sequence joins TRBV9 and TRBJ2-1, with D tentatively TRBD2 (7 bases). CDR1 is SGDLS and CDR2 is YYNGEE in the germline V gene. CDR3 length: 14 amino acids. In nucleotides, the CDR3 is TGTGCCAGCAGCGCTGGGAGGGGGAACTACAACTTGGTCTTC. This gives the protein CASSAGRGNYNLVF.

This clone turned up a few times. The genes are TRBV6-6 and TRBJ2-5; D unresolved. Trimming stripped 2 bases from V and 3 bases from J, with 10 bases between. CDR1 and CDR2 from the germline V gene are MNHNY and SVGAGI (reference sequence). The CDR3 has 14 amino acids. The CDR3 nucleotides are TGTGCCAGCAGTTACCTATTCCTAGAAGAGACCCAGTACTTC. It yields the protein CASSYLFLEETQYF.

The rearrangement uses TRBV19 and TRBJ2-5, with D perhaps matching TRBD2 (6 bases). CDR1 is LNHDA, CDR2 SQIVND, per germline (reference sequence). The CDR3 contains 14 residues. Trimming left V 5 bases short and J 5 bases short, with 15 bases between. CDR3 loop: CASSRAGGHETQYF. In DNA, the CDR3 is TGTGCCAGTAGTCGTGCCGGGGGTCACGAGACCCAGTACTTC.

This clone was detected many times. The chain uses TRBV15 and TRBJ1-1; D remains unclear. CDR1 and CDR2 from the germline V gene are LNHNV and YYDKDF (reference sequence). CDR3 length equals 12 residues. The germline V and J ends were trimmed by 2 bases and 8 bases, with 9 bases remaining between them. The CDR3 protein is CATSRHQGEAFF. DNA for the CDR3: TGTGCCACCAGCAGACACCAAGGGGAAGCTTTCTTT.